This T cell receptor beta chain was retrieved from a study of T cell repertoires in cytomegalovirus infection. Background on the study: Public TCR beta signatures indicated both CMV infection and matching HLA type.

TCRdb reprocessed the reads via MiXCR and lists one record per CDR3 protein. The table has approximately 240,000 distinct CDR3 sequences, about 12% seen once. This clonotype was counted at least ten times. Germline CDR1 and CDR2: SGHTA and FQGNSA. V was pared by 5 bases and J by 0 bases, with 7 bases between. The CDR3 is 13 amino acids. The sequencing sample was made of PBMCs. This chain links TRBV7-2 with TRBJ1-1; D call uncertain. The clonotype originates from a human donor in good health (CMV status not recorded). Some clones in this sample may be carry-over from other donors' samples. The CDR3 sequence is CASSQTMNTEAFF. The CDR3 coding sequence is TGTGCCAGCAGCCAGACGATGAACACTGAAGCTTTCTTT.